This T cell receptor (beta chain) was retrieved from a study of T cells in Graves' hyperthyroidism and ophthalmopathy. Researchers amplified the TCR beta CDR3 regions from RNA transcripts. The primer set for the first-round RT-PCR of the TCR CDR3 was HTBI. TCRdb passed the multiplex PCR reads through MiXCR, listing each CDR3 protein once. The sample holds about 570,000 distinct CDR3 sequences; around 46% are singletons and the top ten take under 20%. Notes on this clonotype: Its target is not known.

The germline V and J ends were trimmed by 0 bases and 3 bases, with 11 bases remaining between them. The CDR3 is 15 residues long. Per the germline V gene, CDR1 is WNHNN and CDR2 is SYGVQD (reference sequence). Overall study findings and caveats: Ophthalmopathy and stable hyperthyroidism were separated by a 13 V-J model. Blood held most thyroid clonotypes expanded above 0.001 frequency.

Not enrolled were patients with uncontrolled infection, other autoimmune disease, pregnancy or lactation. Sequencing input: peripheral blood or thyroid tissue (not recorded which). The receptor comes from an adult woman with Graves' disease, either hyperthyroidism or ophthalmopathy (not recorded which). V usage is TRBV10-1 and J usage is TRBJ2-5, with D tentatively TRBD1 (6 bases). CDR3 region: CASSESTTGKETQYF. CDR3 sequence (DNA): TGCGCCAGCAGTGAGTCGACAACAGGGAAAGAGACCCAGTACTTC.